The T cell receptor beta chain described here comes from a study of cytomegalovirus exposure and HLA in healthy donors. Between the trimmed V and J ends, which lost 1 base and 0 bases, there was a span of 8 bases. From germline, CDR1 is LGHNA and CDR2 YSLEER. This CDR3 contains 15 residues. 13 Jbeta primers and 60 Vbeta primers were used for the PCR. Original handling: Among the unique TCR beta chains that a later analysis counted, 75 million to 85 million in all, 9.5 million to 11 million were shared. Only in-frame clones appear in the TCRdb table, and some are missing; sequencing was by immunoSEQ multiplex PCR. The DNA was the basis for D and trimming; V, J and clone size are from that table. The sample shows about 140,000 clones, 76% of them seen only once. Though nominally healthy at sampling, donors likely had unrecorded immune exposures.

This sequence was found in a man aged 35-49 years in good health and CMV-seronegative. The material sequenced was PBMCs. The chain is built from TRBV4-3 and TRBJ2-3; D is undetermined. The CDR3 reads CASSQGLLSTDTQYF. The CDR3 DNA reads TGCGCCAGCAGCCAAGGACTGTTGAGCACAGATACGCAGTATTTT.